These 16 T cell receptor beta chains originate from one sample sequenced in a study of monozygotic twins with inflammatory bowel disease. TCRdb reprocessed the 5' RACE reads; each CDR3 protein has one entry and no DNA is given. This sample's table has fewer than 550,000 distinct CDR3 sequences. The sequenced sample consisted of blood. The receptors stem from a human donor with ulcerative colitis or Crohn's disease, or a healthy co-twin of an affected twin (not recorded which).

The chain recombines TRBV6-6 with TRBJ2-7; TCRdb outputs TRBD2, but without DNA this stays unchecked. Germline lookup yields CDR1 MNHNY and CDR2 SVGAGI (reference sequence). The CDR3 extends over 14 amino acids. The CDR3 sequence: CASSYSLTSGMANF.

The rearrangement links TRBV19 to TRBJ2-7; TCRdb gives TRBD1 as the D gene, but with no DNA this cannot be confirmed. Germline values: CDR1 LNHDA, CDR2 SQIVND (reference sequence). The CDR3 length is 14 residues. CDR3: CASSIMEGAYEQYF.

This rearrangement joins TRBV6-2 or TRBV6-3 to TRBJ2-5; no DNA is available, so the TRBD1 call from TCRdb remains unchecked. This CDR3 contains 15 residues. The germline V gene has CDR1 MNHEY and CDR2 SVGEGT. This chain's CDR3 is CASRSGTFEGETQYF.

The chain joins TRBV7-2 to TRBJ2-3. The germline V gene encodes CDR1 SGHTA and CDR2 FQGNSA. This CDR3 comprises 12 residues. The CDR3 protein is CASSRATDTQYF.

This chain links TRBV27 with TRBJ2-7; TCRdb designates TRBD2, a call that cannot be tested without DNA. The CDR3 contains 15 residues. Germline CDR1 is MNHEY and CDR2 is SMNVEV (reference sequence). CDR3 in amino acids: CASRYEAGSLYEQYF.

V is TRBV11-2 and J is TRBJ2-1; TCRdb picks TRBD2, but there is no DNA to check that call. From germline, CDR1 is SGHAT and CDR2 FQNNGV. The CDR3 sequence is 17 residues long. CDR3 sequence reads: CASSLGSPAGRNNEQFF.

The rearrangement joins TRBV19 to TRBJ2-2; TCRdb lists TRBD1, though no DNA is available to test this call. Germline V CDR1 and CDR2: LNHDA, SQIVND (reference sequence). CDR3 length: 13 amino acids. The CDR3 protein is CATRRDSAGELFF. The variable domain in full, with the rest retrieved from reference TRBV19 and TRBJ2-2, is DGGITQSPKYLFRKEGQNVTLSCEQNLNHDAMYWYRQDPGQGLRLIYYSQIVNDFQKGDIAEGYSVSREKKESFPLTVTSAQKNPTAFYLCATRRDSAGELFFGEGSRLTVL.

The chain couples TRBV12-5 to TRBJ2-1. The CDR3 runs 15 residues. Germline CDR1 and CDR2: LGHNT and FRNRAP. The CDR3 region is CASGLVRGYYNEQFF. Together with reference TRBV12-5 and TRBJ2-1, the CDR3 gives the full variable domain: DARVTQTPRHKVTEMGQEVTMRCQPILGHNTVFWYRQTMMQGLELLAYFRNRAPLDDSGMPKDRFSAEMPDATLATLKIQPSEPRDSAVYFCASGLVRGYYNEQFFGPGTRLTVL.

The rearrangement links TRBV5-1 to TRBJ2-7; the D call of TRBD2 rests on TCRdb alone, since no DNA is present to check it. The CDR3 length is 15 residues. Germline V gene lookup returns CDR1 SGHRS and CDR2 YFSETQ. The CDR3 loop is CASSASGVYSYEQYF.

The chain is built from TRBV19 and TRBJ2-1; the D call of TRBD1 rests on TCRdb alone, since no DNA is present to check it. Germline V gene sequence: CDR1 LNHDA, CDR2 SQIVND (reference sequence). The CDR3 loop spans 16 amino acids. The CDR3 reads CASSNFRQGAANEQFF. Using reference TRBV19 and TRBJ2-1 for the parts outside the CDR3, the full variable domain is DGGITQSPKYLFRKEGQNVTLSCEQNLNHDAMYWYRQDPGQGLRLIYYSQIVNDFQKGDIAEGYSVSREKKESFPLTVTSAQKNPTAFYLCASSNFRQGAANEQFFGPGTRLTVL.

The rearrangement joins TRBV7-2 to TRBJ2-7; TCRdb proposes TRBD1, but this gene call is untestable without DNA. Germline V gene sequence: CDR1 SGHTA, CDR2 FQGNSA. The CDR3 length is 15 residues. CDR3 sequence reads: CASSSDRGLSYEQYF.

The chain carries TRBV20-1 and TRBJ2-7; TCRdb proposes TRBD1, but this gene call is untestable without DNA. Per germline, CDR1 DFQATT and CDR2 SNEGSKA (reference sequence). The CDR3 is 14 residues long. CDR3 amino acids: CSAREGGPHQEQYF.

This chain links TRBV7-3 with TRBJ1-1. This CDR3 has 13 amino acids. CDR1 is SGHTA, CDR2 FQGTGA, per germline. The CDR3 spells CASSLAGAGEAFF.

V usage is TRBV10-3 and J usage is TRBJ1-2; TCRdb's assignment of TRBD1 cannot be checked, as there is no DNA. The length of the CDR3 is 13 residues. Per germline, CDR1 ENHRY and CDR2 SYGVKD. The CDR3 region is CAISESGVHGYTF.

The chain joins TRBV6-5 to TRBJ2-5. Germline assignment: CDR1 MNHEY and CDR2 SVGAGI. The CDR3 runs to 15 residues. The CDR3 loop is CASSSTLQGLKTQYF.

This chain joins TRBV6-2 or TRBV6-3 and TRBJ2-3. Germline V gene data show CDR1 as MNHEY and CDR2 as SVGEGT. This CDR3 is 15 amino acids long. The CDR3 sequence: CAISKATLTTDTQYF.